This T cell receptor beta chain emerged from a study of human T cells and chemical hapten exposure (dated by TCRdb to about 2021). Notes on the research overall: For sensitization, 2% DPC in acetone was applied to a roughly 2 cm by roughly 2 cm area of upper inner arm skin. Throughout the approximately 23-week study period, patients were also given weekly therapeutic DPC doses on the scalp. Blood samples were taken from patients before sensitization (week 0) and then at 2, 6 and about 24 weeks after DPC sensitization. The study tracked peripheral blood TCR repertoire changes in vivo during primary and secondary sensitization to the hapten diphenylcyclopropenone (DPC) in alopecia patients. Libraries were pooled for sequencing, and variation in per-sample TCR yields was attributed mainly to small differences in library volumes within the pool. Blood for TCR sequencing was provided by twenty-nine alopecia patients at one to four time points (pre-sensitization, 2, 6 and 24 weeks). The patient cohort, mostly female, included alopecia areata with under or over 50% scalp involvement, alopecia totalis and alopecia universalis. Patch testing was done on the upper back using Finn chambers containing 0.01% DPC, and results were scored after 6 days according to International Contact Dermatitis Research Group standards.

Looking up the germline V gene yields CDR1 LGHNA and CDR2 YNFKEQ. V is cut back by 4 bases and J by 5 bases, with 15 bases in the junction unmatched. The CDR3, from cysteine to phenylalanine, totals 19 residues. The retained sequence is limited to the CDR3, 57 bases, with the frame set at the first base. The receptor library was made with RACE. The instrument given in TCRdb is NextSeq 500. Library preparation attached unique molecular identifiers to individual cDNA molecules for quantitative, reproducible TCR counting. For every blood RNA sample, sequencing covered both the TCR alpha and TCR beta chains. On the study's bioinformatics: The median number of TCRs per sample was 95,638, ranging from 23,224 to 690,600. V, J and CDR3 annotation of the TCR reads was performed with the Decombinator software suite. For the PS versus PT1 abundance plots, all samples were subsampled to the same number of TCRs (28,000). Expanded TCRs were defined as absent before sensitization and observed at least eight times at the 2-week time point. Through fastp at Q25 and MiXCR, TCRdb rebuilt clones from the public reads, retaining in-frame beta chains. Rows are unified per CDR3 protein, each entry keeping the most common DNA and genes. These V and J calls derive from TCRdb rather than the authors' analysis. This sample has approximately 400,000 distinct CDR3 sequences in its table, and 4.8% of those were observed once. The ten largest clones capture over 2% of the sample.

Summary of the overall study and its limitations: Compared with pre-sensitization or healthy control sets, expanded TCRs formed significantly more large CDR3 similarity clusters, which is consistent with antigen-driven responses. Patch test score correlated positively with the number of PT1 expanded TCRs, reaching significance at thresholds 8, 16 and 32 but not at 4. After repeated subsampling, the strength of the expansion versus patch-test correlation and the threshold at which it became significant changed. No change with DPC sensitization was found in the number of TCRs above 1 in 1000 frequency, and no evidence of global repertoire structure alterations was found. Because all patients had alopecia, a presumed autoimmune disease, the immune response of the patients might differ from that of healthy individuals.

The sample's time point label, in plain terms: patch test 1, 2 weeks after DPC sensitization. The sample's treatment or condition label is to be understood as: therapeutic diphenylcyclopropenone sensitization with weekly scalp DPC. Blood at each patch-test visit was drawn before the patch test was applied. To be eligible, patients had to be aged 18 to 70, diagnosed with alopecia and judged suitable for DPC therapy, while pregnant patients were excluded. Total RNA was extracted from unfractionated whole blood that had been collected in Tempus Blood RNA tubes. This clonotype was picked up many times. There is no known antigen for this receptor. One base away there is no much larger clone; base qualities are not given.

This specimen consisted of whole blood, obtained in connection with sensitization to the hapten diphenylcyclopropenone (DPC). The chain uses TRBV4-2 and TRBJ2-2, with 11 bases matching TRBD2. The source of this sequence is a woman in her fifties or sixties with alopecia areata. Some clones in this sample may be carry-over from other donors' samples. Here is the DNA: TGTGCCAGCAGCCCCTACTTGACTGGGACTAGCGGACTTACCGGGGAGCTGTTTTTT. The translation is CASSPYLTGTSGLTGELFF.